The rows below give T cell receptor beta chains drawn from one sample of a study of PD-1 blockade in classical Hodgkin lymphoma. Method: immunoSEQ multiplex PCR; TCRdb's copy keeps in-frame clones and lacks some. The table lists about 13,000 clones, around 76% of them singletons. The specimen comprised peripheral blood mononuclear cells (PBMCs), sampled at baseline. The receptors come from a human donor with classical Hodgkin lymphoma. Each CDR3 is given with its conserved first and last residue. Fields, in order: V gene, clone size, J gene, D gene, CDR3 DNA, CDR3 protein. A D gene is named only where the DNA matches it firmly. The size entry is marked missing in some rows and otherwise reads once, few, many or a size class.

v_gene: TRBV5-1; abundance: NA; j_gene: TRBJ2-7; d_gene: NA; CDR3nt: TGCGCCAGCAGCTTGGCCACCCCGGGCGGCGAGCAGTACTTC; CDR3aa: CASSLATPGGEQYF
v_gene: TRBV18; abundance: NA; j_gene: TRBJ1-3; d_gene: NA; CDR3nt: TGTGCCAGCTCACCTGCTGAGGGCAGTAGAAACACCATATATTTT; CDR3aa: CASSPAEGSRNTIYF
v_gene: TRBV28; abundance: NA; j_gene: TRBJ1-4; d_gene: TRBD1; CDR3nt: TGTGCCAGCAGAGACAGGGTTGGCGAAAAACTGTTTTTT; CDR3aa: CASRDRVGEKLFF
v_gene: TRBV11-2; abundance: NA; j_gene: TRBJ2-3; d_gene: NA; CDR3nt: TGTGCCAGCAGCTTAGCTGGACAGGGAGGGTATACGCAGTATTTT; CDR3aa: CASSLAGQGGYTQYF
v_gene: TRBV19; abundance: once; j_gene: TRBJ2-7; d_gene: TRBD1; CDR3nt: TGTGCCAGTAGGGGACAGAGGGGGAGCGAGCAGTACTTC; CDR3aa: CASRGQRGSEQYF
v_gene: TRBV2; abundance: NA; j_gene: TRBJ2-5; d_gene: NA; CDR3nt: TGTGCCAGCGGCCGCGAGTCCAGTTCTGGGACCCAGTACTTC; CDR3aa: CASGRESSSGTQYF
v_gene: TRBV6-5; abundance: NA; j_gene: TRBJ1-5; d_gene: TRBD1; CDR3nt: TGTGCCAGCAGTCCCATGACAGGGAATGGCCAGCCCCAGCATTTT; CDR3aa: CASSPMTGNGQPQHF
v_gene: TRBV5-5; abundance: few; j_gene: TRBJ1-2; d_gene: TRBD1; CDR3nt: TGTGCCAGCAGCTTGGGGACAGGGCCCTATGGCTACACCTTC; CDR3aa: CASSLGTGPYGYTF
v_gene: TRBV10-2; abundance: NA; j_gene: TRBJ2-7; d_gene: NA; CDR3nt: TGCGCCAGCACCGACTGGGGAGGTCCGTCCTACGAGCAGTACTTC; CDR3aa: CASTDWGGPSYEQYF
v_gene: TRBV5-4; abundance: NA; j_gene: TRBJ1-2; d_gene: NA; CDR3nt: TGTGCCAGCAGCTCGCCAACCAGTCTTAACTATGGCTACACCTTC; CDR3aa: CASSSPTSLNYGYTF
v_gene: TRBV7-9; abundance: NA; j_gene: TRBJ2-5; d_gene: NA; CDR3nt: TGTGCCAGCAGCTTAATCGGGGGAGAGTTGGAGACCCAGTACTTC; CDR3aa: CASSLIGGELETQYF
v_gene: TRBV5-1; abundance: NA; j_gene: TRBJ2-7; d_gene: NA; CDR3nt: TGCGCCAGCAGCTTGTATGTTTCAGGCGACGAGCAGTACTTC; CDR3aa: CASSLYVSGDEQYF
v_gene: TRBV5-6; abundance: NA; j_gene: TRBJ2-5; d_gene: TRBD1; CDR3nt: TGTGCCAGCAGCTTACCGGGACAGGGACTAGAGACCCAGTACTTC; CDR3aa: CASSLPGQGLETQYF
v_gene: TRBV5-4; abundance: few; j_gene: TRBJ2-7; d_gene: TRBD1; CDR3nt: TGTGCCAGCAGCTTCTGGACAGGGACCATCTACGAGCAGTACTTC; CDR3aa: CASSFWTGTIYEQYF
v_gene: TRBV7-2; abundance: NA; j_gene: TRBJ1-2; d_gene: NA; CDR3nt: TGTGCCAGCAGCTTAGGCCCCCTTCGCTATGGCTACACCTTC; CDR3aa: CASSLGPLRYGYTF
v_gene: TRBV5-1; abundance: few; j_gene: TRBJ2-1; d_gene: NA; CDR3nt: TGCGCCAGCAGCTTTTCGCATGTTGAGCAGTTCTTC; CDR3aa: CASSFSHVEQFF
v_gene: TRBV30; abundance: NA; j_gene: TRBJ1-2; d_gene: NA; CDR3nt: TGTGCCTGGAGTGTACCAGGTAGGAGGGACGGCTACACCTTC; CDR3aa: CAWSVPGRRDGYTF
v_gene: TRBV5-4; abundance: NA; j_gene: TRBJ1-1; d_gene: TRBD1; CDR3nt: TGTGCCAGCAGCTTCGGGGACAGGGAGGTCACTGAAGCTTTCTTT; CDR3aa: CASSFGDREVTEAFF
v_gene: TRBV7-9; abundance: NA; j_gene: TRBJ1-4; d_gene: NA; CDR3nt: TGTGCCAGCAGCCTCCCCCGCAGGGCCGCAACTAATGAAAAACTGTTTTTT; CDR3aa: CASSLPRRAATNEKLFF
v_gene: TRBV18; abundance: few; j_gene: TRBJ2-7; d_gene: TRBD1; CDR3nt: TGTGCCAGCTCACCGGGGACAGGGTCATCCTACGAGCAGTACTTC; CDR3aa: CASSPGTGSSYEQYF
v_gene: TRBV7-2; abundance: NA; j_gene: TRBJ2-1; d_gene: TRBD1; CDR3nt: TGTGCCAGCAGCGAGGACAGGGCATCCCGCCAATTCTTC; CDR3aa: CASSEDRASRQFF
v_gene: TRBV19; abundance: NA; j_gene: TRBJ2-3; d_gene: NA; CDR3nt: TGTGCCAGTACCTCTCTCGGCGGTGACACAGATACGCAGTATTTT; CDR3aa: CASTSLGGDTDTQYF
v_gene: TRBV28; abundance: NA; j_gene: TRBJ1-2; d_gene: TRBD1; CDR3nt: TGTGCCAGCACCGTACAGGGGGGGATCTATGGCTACACCTTC; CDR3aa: CASTVQGGIYGYTF
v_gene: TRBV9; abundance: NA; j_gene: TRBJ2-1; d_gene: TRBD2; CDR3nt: TGTGCCAGCAGCGCATTAGGACTAGAGTACAATGAGCAGTTCTTC; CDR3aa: CASSALGLEYNEQFF
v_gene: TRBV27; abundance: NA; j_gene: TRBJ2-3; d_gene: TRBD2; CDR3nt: TGTGCCAGCAGTGCTCCCACGGCGGGGGGGATCACAGATACGCAGTATTTT; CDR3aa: CASSAPTAGGITDTQYF
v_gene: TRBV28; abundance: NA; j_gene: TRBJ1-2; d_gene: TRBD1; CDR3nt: TGTGCCAGCAGTTTCGCTCTGACAGGGGGCGGCTATGGCTACACCTTC; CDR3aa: CASSFALTGGGYGYTF
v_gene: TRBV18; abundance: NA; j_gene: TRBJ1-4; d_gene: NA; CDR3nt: TGTGCCAGCTCACAAAGAAGAGGGGAATTGCATGAAAAACTGTTTTTT; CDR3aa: CASSQRRGELHEKLFF
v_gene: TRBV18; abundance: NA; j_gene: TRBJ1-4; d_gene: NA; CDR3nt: TGTGCCAGCTCTCTCACGCAAACTAATGAAAAACTGTTTTTT; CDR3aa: CASSLTQTNEKLFF
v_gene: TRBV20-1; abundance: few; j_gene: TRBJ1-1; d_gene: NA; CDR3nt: TGCAGTGCTAGTCCGAACACTGAAGCTTTCTTT; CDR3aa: CSASPNTEAFF
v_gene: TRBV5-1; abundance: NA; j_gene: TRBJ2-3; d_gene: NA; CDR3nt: TGCGCCAGCAGGGTTGGTCTAGCTGACGCAGATACGCAGTATTTT; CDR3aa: CASRVGLADADTQYF
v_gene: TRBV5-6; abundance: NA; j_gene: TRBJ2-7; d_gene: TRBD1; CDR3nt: TGTGCCAGCAGCTTGTGGACAGGGGACTACGAGCAGTACTTC; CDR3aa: CASSLWTGDYEQYF
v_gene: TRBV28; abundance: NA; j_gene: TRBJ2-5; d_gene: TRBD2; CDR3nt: TGTGCCAGCAGTTTAGCGGGAGGACTCGGCGGGGTACAAGAGACCCAGTACTTC; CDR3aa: CASSLAGGLGGVQETQYF
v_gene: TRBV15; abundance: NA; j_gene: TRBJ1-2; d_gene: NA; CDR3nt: TGTGCCATACAGGAGTCCTTTAACTATGGCTACACCTTC; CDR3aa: CAIQESFNYGYTF
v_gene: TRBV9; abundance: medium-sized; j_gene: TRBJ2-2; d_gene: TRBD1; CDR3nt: TGTGCCAGCAGCGTAGAGACAGGGGGCACCGGGGAGCTGTTTTTT; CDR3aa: CASSVETGGTGELFF
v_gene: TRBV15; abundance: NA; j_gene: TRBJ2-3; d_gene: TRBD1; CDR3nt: TGTGCCACCAGCGCCCGGACAGGGGGTATTGATACGCAGTATTTT; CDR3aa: CATSARTGGIDTQYF
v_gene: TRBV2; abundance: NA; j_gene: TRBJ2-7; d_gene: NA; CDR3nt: TGTGCCAGCTTTCCGGGCAGGGACTACGAGCAGTACTTC; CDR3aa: CASFPGRDYEQYF
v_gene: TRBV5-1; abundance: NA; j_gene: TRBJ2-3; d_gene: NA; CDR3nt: TGCGCCAGCAGCTTGATAGGGGACACAGATACGCAGTATTTT; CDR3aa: CASSLIGDTDTQYF
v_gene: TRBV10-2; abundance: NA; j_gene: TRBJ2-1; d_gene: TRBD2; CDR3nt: TGCGCCAGCAGGGTAGCGGGATCCAATGAGCAGTTCTTC; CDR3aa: CASRVAGSNEQFF
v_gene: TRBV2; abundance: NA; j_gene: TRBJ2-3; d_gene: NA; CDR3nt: TGTGCCTCAGGGGGGACAGATACGCAGTATTTT; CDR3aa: CASGGTDTQYF
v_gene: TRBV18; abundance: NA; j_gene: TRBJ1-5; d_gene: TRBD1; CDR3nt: TGTGCCAGCTCACCTGGGGACAGGGGACCGCCCCAGCATTTT; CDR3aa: CASSPGDRGPPQHF
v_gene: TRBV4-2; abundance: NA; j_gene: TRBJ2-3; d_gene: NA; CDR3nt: TGTGCCAGCAGTACAGGGAAATATCCAGATACGCAGTATTTT; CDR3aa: CASSTGKYPDTQYF
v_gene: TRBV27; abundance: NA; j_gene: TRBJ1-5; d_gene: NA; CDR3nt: TGTGCCAGCAGTCCCTCCTTAGCAATCAGCCCCCAGCATTTT; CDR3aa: CASSPSLAISPQHF
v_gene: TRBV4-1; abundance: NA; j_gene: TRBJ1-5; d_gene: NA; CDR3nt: TGCGCCAGCAGCCAAGCTAACAGGGATCAGCCCCAGCATTTT; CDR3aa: CASSQANRDQPQHF
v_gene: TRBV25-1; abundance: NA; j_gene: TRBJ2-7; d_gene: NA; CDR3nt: TGTGCCAGCAGTGATACAGGGAACTACGAGCAGTACTTC; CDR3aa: CASSDTGNYEQYF
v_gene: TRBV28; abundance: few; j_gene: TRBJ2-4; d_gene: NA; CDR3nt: TGTGCCAGCAGGAGTCCAAACATTCAGTACTTC; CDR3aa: CASRSPNIQYF